This T cell receptor beta chain appears in the sequencing data of a study of radiation and T cells in renal cell carcinoma (dated by TCRdb to 2020 to 2021). About the full investigation: In total, about 50 samples, comprising 26 tumors and around 27 peripheral blood samples, were subjected to TCR beta sequencing. The last blood draw happened 4 weeks after radiation, timed to coincide with nephrectomy. Across all 53 samples, several million unique CDR3 nucleotide sequences encoding about 2.4 million unique CDR3 amino acid sequences were identified.

The time point label here, explained by the study, means: blood 4 weeks post-SBRT, at nephrectomy. What this sample's treatment or condition label stands for: 15 Gy SBRT to primary tumor, nephrectomy 4 weeks later. The samples were obtained from a clinical trial, where primary renal cell carcinomas were treated with 15 Gy stereotactic body radiation therapy and then removed by nephrectomy 4 weeks afterward. To follow tumor-enriched clonotypes, peripheral blood was collected serially from radiation-treated patients at baseline and again at 2 weeks and 4 weeks after SBRT. Renal cell carcinoma with clear cell pathology was present in all patients. The QIAamp DNA Blood Mini Kit (Qiagen) was used to prepare genomic DNA for TCR sequencing. The analyses included just those samples that passed every quality control check. On this clone itself: There is no known antigen for this receptor. Base-call qualities are not available, and no considerably larger clone is one nucleotide away.

Overall study outcomes, separate from this receptor: In blood, the top tumor clonotypes increased from baseline to 2 weeks after radiation and then shrank by 4 weeks, which suggests a temporary expansion of tumor-resident clones. Effects of radiation dose or scheduling on the TCR repertoire could not be addressed with the single-armed trial design. Because pretreatment tumor biopsies were not available, the study could not determine whether clonotypes were already present within the tumor at baseline. Dynamics of the blood repertoire were not tracked past 4 weeks after treatment.

The immunoSEQ kit was used, according to the manufacturer's recommendations, to generate TCR beta libraries from genomic DNA. Library preparation used a first multiplex PCR with proprietary primers, then a second PCR adding unique barcodes, with bead cleanups after each round. A kit-provided positive control reaction and a negative control reaction were included in every sample batch. The final libraries were assessed on an Agilent 4200 TapeStation D1000 ScreenTape, pooled by volume, and quantified by qPCR. Sequencing was performed on an Illumina NextSeq500 using a MidOutput 150-cycle cartridge, with 156 Read1 cycles, 15 Index1 cycles, and the kit custom primers. The pooled library was loaded at around 1.1 pM, and approximately 20% PhiX control was spiked in. Per the original workflow: The vendor-processed data were analyzed in R, and a clonotype was defined as all T cells that share the same CDR3 nucleotide sequence. In the clone abundance analyses, frequencies in each sample were normalized to that sample's 10,000 most abundant clones. Public T cell clones, averaging fewer than five per sample, were removed before analysis. Tumor-enriched and baseline blood-enriched clonotypes were defined by at least a 32-fold difference in abundance between compartments. A beta-binomial differential abundance model was used to identify clonotypes that expanded or contracted between blood time points. The Baroni-Urbani and Buser coefficient was used to measure tumor-blood repertoire similarity, and groups were compared with two-tailed Wilcoxon tests in R. The immuneACCESS repertoire file appears here via TCRdb, limited to in-frame rearrangements. These files lack a portion of the clones; in checked studies, under half of the deficit traces to unresolved V genes, and the cause of the others is not known. The DNA was the basis for D and trimming; V, J and clone size are from that table. The sample table contains fewer than 200,000 clones; only one count was recorded for around 89% of them. The leading ten clones occupy about 11% of the sample.

In the germline V gene, CDR1 corresponds to ENHRY and CDR2 to SYGVKD. The cysteine opens and the phenylalanine closes a CDR3 of 15 amino acids. The sequence is cut down to CDR3 DNA, 45 bases in frame from base 1. Trimming at the junction amounts to 2 bases on V and 1 base on J, and the germline ends lie 11 bases apart. Sequencing used blood, obtained from a patient whose treatment included radiotherapy and nephrectomy. The V and J genes are TRBV10-3 and TRBJ1-1; TRBD1 could be the D gene, as 5 bases match. The source is a woman aged 45-65 years with renal cell carcinoma. CDR3 region: CAISETGPRNTEAFF. The sequenced DNA: TGTGCCATCAGTGAGACGGGACCGCGGAACACTGAAGCTTTCTTT.